At least ten counts were recorded for the clone carrying this TCR beta chain. Its antigen is not identified. These data come from a study of regulatory T cells in long-lasting Graves disease. Findings and limits, study-wide: TRBV28, TRBJ1-2 and TRBJ2-5 were favored in persistent disease. Possibly, accuracy suffered from the small sample size.

Germline V gene lookup returns CDR1 LGHDT and CDR2 YNNKEL (reference sequence). The CDR3 has 16 amino acids. The J segment lost 1 base and the V segment lost 2 bases, leaving 3 bases of the junction unmatched. CDR3-region Arm-PCR and iRepertoire HTBI primers produced the TCR beta libraries. Using its own MiXCR run on the multiplex PCR reads, TCRdb lists one record per CDR3 protein. The sample has about 470,000 distinct CDR3 sequences; under 15% are singletons. Noted time point: newly diagnosed GD, antithyroid drugs for less than 3 months. RNA extracted from PBMCs served as the sequencing template. Separately, the same data were catalogued under a study of T cells in Graves' hyperthyroidism and ophthalmopathy.

The sequence came from a woman aged 30 to 39 with Graves disease. The rearrangement joins TRBV3-1 to TRBJ2-1; 9 nucleotides line up with TRBD1. This specimen was peripheral blood mononuclear cells (PBMCs), taken at new diagnosis, from a patient treated with antithyroid drugs. The CDR3 protein is CASSQIQGASYNEQFF. As DNA, the CDR3 is TGTGCCAGCAGCCAAATACAGGGGGCATCCTACAATGAGCAGTTCTTC.